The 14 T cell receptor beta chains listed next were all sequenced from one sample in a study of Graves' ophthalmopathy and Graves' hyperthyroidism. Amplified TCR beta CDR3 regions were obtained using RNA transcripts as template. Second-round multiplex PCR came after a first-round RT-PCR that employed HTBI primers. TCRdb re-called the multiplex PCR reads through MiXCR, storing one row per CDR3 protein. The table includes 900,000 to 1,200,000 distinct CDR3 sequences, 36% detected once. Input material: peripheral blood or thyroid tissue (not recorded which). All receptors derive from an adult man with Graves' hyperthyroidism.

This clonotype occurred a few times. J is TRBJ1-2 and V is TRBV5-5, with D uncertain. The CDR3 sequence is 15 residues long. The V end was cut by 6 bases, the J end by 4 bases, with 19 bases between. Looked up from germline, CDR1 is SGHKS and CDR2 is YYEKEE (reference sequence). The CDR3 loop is CASIDFSRLPYGYTF. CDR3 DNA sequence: TGTGCCAGCATCGATTTCTCCAGACTTCCCTATGGCTACACCTTC.

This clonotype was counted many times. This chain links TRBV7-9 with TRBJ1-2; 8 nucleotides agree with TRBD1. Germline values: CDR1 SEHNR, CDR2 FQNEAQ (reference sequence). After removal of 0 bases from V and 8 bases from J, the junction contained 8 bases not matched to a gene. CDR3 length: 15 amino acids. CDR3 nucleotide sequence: TGTGCCAGCAGCTTAGCGGCCGACAGGGGCAGAGGCTACACCTTC. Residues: CASSLAADRGRGYTF.

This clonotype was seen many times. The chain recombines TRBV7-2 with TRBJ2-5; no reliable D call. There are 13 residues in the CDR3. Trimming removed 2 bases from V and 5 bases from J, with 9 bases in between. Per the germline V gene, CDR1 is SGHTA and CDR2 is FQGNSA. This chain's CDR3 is CASSLFTRETQYF. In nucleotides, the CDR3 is TGTGCCAGCAGCTTATTCACCCGGGAGACCCAGTACTTC.

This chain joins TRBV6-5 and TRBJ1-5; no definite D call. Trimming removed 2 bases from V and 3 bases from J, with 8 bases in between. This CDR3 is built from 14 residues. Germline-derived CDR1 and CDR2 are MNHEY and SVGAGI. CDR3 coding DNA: TGTGCCAGCAGTTACCGAGGGAACAATCAGCCCCAGCATTTT. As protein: CASSYRGNNQPQHF.

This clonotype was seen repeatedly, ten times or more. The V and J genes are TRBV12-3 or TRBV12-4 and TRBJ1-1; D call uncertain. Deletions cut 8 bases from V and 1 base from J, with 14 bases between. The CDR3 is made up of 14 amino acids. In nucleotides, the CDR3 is TGTGCCAGCTCCTGGATGACGCCGAACACTGAAGCTTTCTTT. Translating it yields CASSWMTPNTEAFF.

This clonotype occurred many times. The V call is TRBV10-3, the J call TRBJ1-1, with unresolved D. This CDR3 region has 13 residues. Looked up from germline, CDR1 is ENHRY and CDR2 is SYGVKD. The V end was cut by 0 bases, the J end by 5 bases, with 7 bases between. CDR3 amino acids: CAISESRVTEAFF. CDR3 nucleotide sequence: TGTGCCATCAGTGAGTCAAGGGTTACTGAAGCTTTCTTT.

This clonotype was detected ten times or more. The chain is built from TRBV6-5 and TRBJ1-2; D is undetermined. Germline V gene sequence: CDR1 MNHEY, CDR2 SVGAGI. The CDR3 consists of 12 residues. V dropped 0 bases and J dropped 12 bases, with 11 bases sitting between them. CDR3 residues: CASSYSTTAHTF. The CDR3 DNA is TGTGCCAGCAGTTACTCGACGACCGCTCACACCTTC.

The CDR3 DNA reads TGCGCCAGCAGTTTACGACGGGCGTCGTATAATTCACCCCTCCACTTT. Protein: CASSLRRASYNSPLHF. This chain links TRBV5-1 with TRBJ1-6; D unresolved. The V end lost 5 bases, the J end lost 4 bases, and 16 bases lay between the germline ends. CDR1 is SGHRS, CDR2 YFSETQ, per germline. This CDR3 is built from 16 residues.

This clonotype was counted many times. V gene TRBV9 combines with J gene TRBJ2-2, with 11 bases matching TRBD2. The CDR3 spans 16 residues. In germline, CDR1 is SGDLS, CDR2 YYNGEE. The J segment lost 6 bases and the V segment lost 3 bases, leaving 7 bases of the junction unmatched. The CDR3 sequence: CASSATHSGRAGELFF. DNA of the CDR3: TGTGCCAGCAGCGCCACTCATAGCGGGAGGGCCGGGGAGCTGTTTTTT.

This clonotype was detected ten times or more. The CDR3: CSAALGGGGEVEQYF. CDR3 DNA sequence: TGCAGTGCTGCTCTAGGAGGAGGGGGGGAGGTTGAGCAGTACTTC. The chain is built from TRBV20-1 and TRBJ2-7, with a tentative D call TRBD2 (7 bases). Germline V gene sequence: CDR1 DFQATT, CDR2 SNEGSKA (reference sequence). V lost 5 bases, J lost 7 bases, and 24 bases lay in between. The CDR3 has 15 residues.

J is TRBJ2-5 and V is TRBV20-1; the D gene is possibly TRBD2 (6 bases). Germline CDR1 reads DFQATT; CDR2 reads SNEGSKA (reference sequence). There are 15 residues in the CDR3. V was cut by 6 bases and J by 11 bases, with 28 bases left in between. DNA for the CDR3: TGCAGTGCCACGCTTAGCGGACCTAGCACAGATACGCAGTACTTC. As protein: CSATLSGPSTDTQYF.

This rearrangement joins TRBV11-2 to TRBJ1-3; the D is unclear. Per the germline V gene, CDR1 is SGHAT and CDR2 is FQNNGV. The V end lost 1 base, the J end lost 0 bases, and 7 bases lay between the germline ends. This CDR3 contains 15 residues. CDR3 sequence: CASSLAQTSGNTIYF. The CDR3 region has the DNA TGTGCCAGCAGCTTAGCACAGACCTCTGGAAACACCATATATTTT.

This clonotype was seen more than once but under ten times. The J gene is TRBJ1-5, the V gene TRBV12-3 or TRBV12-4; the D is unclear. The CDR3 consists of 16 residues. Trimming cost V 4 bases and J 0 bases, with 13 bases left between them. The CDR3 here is CASSSAAPYSNQPQHF. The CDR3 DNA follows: TGTGCCAGCAGTTCGGCGGCACCATATAGCAATCAGCCCCAGCATTTT.

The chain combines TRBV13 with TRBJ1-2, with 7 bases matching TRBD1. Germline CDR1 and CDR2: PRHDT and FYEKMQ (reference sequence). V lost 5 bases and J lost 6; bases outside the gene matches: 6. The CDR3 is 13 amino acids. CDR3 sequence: CASSPTGRNGYTF. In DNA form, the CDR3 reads TGTGCCAGCAGCCCGACAGGGAGGAATGGCTACACCTTC. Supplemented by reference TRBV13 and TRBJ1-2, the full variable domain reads AAGVIQSPRHLIKEKRETATLKCYPIPRHDTVYWYQQGPGQDPQFLISFYEKMQSDKGSIPDRFSAQQFSDYHSELNMSSLELGDSALYFCASSPTGRNGYTFGSGTRLTVV.